The sequence of this TCR beta chain was determined in a study of blood T cell repertoires in COVID-19. Overall study: Samples of COVID-19 (acute and convalescent) were obtained from the United States, Italy and Spain. T cells, B-cell-depleted T cells, or PBMCs supplied cDNA or gDNA.

Clones were sequenced by immunoSEQ multiplex PCR, and TCRdb holds only the in-frame ones, with some missing. The top ten clones hold roughly 1.9% of a sample with about 170,000 clones, 83% of them seen once. This clone has just one count. V was clipped by 3 bases and J by 3 bases, with 15 bases between them. The CDR3 runs 15 residues. Germline loops: CDR1 LNHDA, CDR2 SQIVND (reference sequence). Sequenced sample: peripheral blood. The receptor was isolated from a woman at least 80 years old with acute or convalescent COVID-19. The chain carries TRBV19 and TRBJ2-7, with a tentative D call TRBD1 (5 bases). CDR3 loop: CASSIAGAAGYEQYF. DNA for the CDR3: TGTGCCAGTAGTATCGCTGGGGCAGCAGGCTACGAGCAGTACTTC. The whole variable domain, filled in from reference TRBV19 and TRBJ2-7, reads DGGITQSPKYLFRKEGQNVTLSCEQNLNHDAMYWYRQDPGQGLRLIYYSQIVNDFQKGDIAEGYSVSREKKESFPLTVTSAQKNPTAFYLCASSIAGAAGYEQYFGPGTRLTVT.